A selection of T cell receptor beta chains follows, all from one sample in a study of cytomegalovirus exposure and HLA in healthy donors. Some clones are missing from TCRdb's copy, which holds only in-frame ones; the method was immunoSEQ multiplex PCR. The data hold over 150,000 clones, with 73% observed a single time. Sequencing input: PBMCs. These receptors were collected from a woman under 30 in good health and CMV-seropositive. Each CDR3 is given with its conserved first and last residue. D genes are given only for firm matches. Clone sizes are given selectively: once, few, many, or a class where the clone is expanded.

d_call	clone_size	v_call	j_call	cdr3_nt	cdr3_aa
.	.	TRBV5-1	TRBJ1-1	TGCGCCAGCAGCTCGGACGGGAGGACCCTGAACACTGAAGCTTTCTTT	CASSSDGRTLNTEAFF
TRBD1	.	TRBV6-5	TRBJ1-6	TGTGCCAGCAGATATGACAGGGGAAATTCACCCCTCCACTTT	CASRYDRGNSPLHF
TRBD1	.	TRBV5-4	TRBJ2-3	TGTGCCAGCAGCTTGAAACAGGGGGGCTACACAGATACGCAGTATTTT	CASSLKQGGYTDTQYF
TRBD1	.	TRBV5-1	TRBJ2-7	TGCGCCAGCAGCTTGGGGTCAGGGGGCGCGTACGAGCAGTACTTC	CASSLGSGGAYEQYF
TRBD1	.	TRBV5-4	TRBJ1-2	TGTGCCAGCAGTTTTGAATTAGGAAGGGGGCTGGGCTATGGCTACACCTTC	CASSFELGRGLGYGYTF
.	.	TRBV29-1	TRBJ1-2	TGCAGCGTTAAAGACAGTTACTATGGCTACACCTTC	CSVKDSYYGYTF
.	.	TRBV5-1	TRBJ1-1	TGCGCCAGCAGCTTTGGCAGTAAGAACACTGAAGCTTTCTTT	CASSFGSKNTEAFF
TRBD1	.	TRBV19	TRBJ1-1	TGTGCCAGTAGTACAGACAGGGGGAACACTGAAGCTTTCTTT	CASSTDRGNTEAFF
TRBD1	.	TRBV5-6	TRBJ2-7	TGTGCCAGCAGCGCCCCGGGACAGGGTCTCCACGAGCAGTACTTC	CASSAPGQGLHEQYF
.	.	TRBV6-1	TRBJ1-1	TGTGCCAGCAGCTTGACAGGGAACACTGAAGCTTTCTTT	CASSLTGNTEAFF
.	.	TRBV4-1	TRBJ2-1	TGCGCCAGCAGCCCGACAGGACTTTCCTACAATGAGCAGTTCTTC	CASSPTGLSYNEQFF
.	.	TRBV29-1	TRBJ1-1	TGCAGCGCCTATCAGGGGACGAACACTGAAGCTTTCTTT	CSAYQGTNTEAFF
.	.	TRBV7-2	TRBJ1-4	TGTGCCAGCAGCCGACAGTGGAGTGAAAAACTGTTTTTT	CASSRQWSEKLFF
.	few	TRBV27	TRBJ2-4	TGTGCCAGCAGTTCCTGGGTGGGACTCGAAAACATTCAGTACTTC	CASSSWVGLENIQYF
.	.	TRBV10-3	TRBJ2-5	TGTGCCACCCGAGGGGGGGCGGGAGTTGAAGAGACCCAGTACTTC	CATRGGAGVEETQYF
TRBD1	once	TRBV7-3	TRBJ1-1	TGTGCCAGTTCTCAGGGGGCGAACACTGAAGCTTTCTTT	CASSQGANTEAFF
.	.	TRBV27	TRBJ2-5	TGTGCCAGCAGCCCCTATTTCCAAGAGACCCAGTACTTC	CASSPYFQETQYF
.	.	TRBV7-2	TRBJ2-5	TGTGCCAGCAGCTTTGGAGGGGACCAAGAGACCCAGTACTTC	CASSFGGDQETQYF
TRBD1	.	TRBV7-6	TRBJ2-1	TGTGCCAGCAGCTCGTCAGGGGGCGTTGAGCAGTTCTTC	CASSSSGGVEQFF
.	.	TRBV30	TRBJ1-1	TGTGCTAGGGAGGGGTTGGTCACTGAAGCTTTCTTT	CAREGLVTEAFF
TRBD2	.	TRBV4-1	TRBJ2-7	TGCGCCAGCAGCCAAAGCGGGGGCCCTCTCTACGAGCAGTACTTC	CASSQSGGPLYEQYF
TRBD2	.	TRBV9	TRBJ2-3	TGTGCCAGCAGCGGACTAGCGGGGGGCGGAACCACAGATACGCAGTATTTT	CASSGLAGGGTTDTQYF